This T cell receptor (beta chain) was obtained from a study of control samples from healthy donors and cancer patients (dated by TCRdb to 2018 to 2021). As concerns this clone: Its binding antigen is unknown. There are no base qualities to consult, and no much larger clone falls within one base.

Library preparation was by the immunoSEQ multiplex PCR assay. The source is immuneACCESS, and TCRdb retained only in-frame sequences with V and J called. Part of the clones is not carried over; for the studies checked, unresolved V genes explain less than half of this, and the remainder is unexplained. In all, the sample holds fewer than 80,000 clones, and about 90% of those were seen once. Together, the top ten hold around 5.9% of the sample. The receptor was derived from a man aged 55-75 years with colorectal cancer. Source material: PBMCs.

The DNA sequence follows: TGTGCCAGCAGCGTGGGGGGTAGCACAGATACGCAGTATTTT. Its product reads: CASSVGGSTDTQYF. This sequence uses TRBV9 and TRBJ2-3; matching of 6 bases hints at TRBD2 as the D gene. Including cysteine and phenylalanine, the CDR3 has 14 amino acids. The read is trimmed to its CDR3 DNA, 42 bases read in frame from base 1. Cut back by 2 bases and 0 bases, the V and J ends lie 7 bases apart. The germline V gene supplies CDR1 SGDLS and CDR2 YYNGEE.